This TCR beta chain was obtained from a study of cytomegalovirus exposure and HLA in healthy donors. Germline CDR1 is SGHDN and CDR2 is FVKESK. V lost 4 bases to trimming and J lost 6 bases, with 9 bases between them. The CDR3 length is 12 residues. PCR involved 60 Vbeta and 13 Jbeta primers. Only in-frame clones appear in the TCRdb table, and some are missing; sequencing was by immunoSEQ multiplex PCR. The sample yields about 200,000 clones, roughly 77% seen once. Sequenced sample: PBMCs. The chain employs TRBV14 and TRBJ2-5, with a possible D match to TRBD1 (5 bases). The source of this sequence is a male donor in good health and CMV-seropositive. The CDR3 nucleotides are TGTGCCAGCAGCCCTCAGGGAAAGACCCAGTACTTC. This codes for CASSPQGKTQYF. The full variable domain, rest sourced from reference TRBV14 and TRBJ2-5, is EAGVTQFPSHSVIEKGQTVTLRCDPISGHDNLYWYRRVMGKEIKFLLHFVKESKQDESGMPNNRFLAERTGGTYSTLKVQPAELEDSGVYFCASSPQGKTQYFGPGTRLLVL.